This T cell receptor beta chain is from a study of blood T cell repertoires in COVID-19. Data came from immunoSEQ multiplex PCR; TCRdb stores just in-frame clones and leaves some out. The table records over 55,000 clones, more than 75% of them present only once. V lost 2 bases and J lost 4, with 17 bases in between. The germline V gene has CDR1 SGHDN and CDR2 FVKESK. The CDR3 runs to 16 residues. The sequence came from a man aged 45-65 years with active COVID-19. The specimen sequenced was peripheral blood. V is TRBV14 and J is TRBJ1-2, with D possibly TRBD1 on 6 matching bases. As DNA, the CDR3 is TGTGCCAGCAGCCAATATCGAGCACAGGGCACCTATGGCTACACCTTC. Amino acid sequence: CASSQYRAQGTYGYTF.